The present entry profiles one T cell receptor beta chain with its context. Its antigen is undetermined. The germline CDR1 and CDR2 sequences are KGHSH and LQKENI. The CDR3 covers 16 residues. The ends were cut back, 3 bases at V and 4 bases at J, with 16 bases in the middle. This entry comes from a study of CD8 T cells in Susac syndrome. Negative isolation was used for CD8+ and CD4+ T cells, and FACS enrichment was applied to TEMRA cells. Whole-study findings and limits: It was acknowledged in the study that its TCR sequencing and HLA analysis involved a relatively small number of individuals.

RNA totalling about 0.5 to 1 ug underwent reverse transcription with random hexamers. The CDR3 of TCR beta was amplified by immunoSEQ multiplex PCR across 54 Vbeta and 13 Jbeta. TCRdb re-called the immunoSEQ multiplex PCR reads with MiXCR, one entry per CDR3 protein. The sample shows 200,000 or so distinct CDR3 sequences, 90% to 95% of them seen only once. The sequencing sample was made of CD4+ T cells from PBMCs. This sequence joins TRBV18 and TRBJ2-1, with a tentative D call TRBD1 (5 bases). The source of this sequence is a human donor with multiple sclerosis. CDR3 amino acids: CASSPLFDSEYNEQFF. The CDR3 nucleotides are TGTGCCAGCTCACCGTTGTTCGACAGTGAGTACAATGAGCAGTTCTTC.